This T cell receptor beta chain was observed in a study of CD8+CD57+ T cells in acquired aplastic anemia (dated by TCRdb to the late 2010s). For context, the study as a whole: A mean of approximately 3 ug of DNA, ranging from about 0.19 to 27.4 ug, was extracted from sorted CD4+ and CD8+ cells. CD8+CD57+ expansion was defined as frequency above the mean frequency observed in healthy subjects.

Flow cytometry had shown CD8+CD57+ cell expansion in the patients selected for sequencing. Severe acquired aplastic anemia was diagnosed in all patients according to International Study of Aplastic Anemia and Agranulocytosis and Camitta criteria. No therapy had been received by the patients at the time of blood sampling. In the study, sorted CD4+ and CD8+ blood T cells from patients with severe aplastic anemia and from healthy subjects underwent deep sequencing of TCR repertoires. In the USA, patient enrollment took place under clinicaltrials.gov protocols 00001620, 01623167, 00001397, 00071045, 00081523 and 00961064. Ficoll-Paque density gradient centrifugation was used to isolate peripheral blood mononuclear cells. Before DNA extraction, CD4+ and CD8+ T cells were sorted by FACS or by magnetic beads. Genomic DNA was used as template for profiling of TCR beta VDJ combinations and CDR3 sequences. An Illumina HiSeq 2000 was used for TCR repertoire sequencing. Per the source publication's procedure: Repertoire assessment relied on Simpson's diversity index, CDR3 size and DJ length profiles, and TRBV/TRBJ rearrangement plots. The immunodominant clone was defined as the most abundant DNA sequence in deep sequencing data. CDR3 amino acid sequences were screened for sharing across subjects and compared with published repertoires and the VDJdb database. TCRdb redid the processing of the public reads, applying fastp at Q25 and MiXCR, and retained in-frame beta chains. All rows with the same CDR3 protein become a single entry with the most common DNA and genes. The V and J calls, along with clone size, are taken from TCRdb and not from the paper's own processing. The table for this sample lists a few hundred thousand distinct CDR3 sequences; 40% to 60% of them were counted only once. Roughly 21% of the sample is taken by the ten largest.

Concerning this clonotype itself: Which antigen it targets is not known. Given a much more abundant clone one base away, this may be a read error.

CDR1 and CDR2 are read off the germline V gene (reference sequence) as DFQATT and SNEGSKA. The CDR3 holds 17 amino acids from the cysteine to the phenylalanine. The CDR3 DNA has 51 bases and is translated from base 1. Beyond this particular receptor, the publication reports: Patients and healthy controls showed no significant difference in CD8+ Simpson's diversity (P=0.060). Twenty-nine CD8+ CDR3 sequences were shared between patients and controls but appeared highly expressed in patients and within their immunodominant clones.

The source is a human donor with aplastic anemia. The receptor chain draws on TRBV20-1 and TRBJ2-4; the junction holds 14 bases that match TRBD2. Sequenced: sorted CD4+, CD8+, or CD8+CD57+ T cells (not recorded which) from PBMCs. The nucleotides are TGCAGTGCTAGTGGGACTAGCGGGGGAATAGCCAAAAACATTCAGCACTTC. This codes for CSASGTSGGIAKNIQHF.